This TCR beta chain is drawn from a study of radiotherapy plus CTLA-4 blockade in lung cancer. The data were produced by immunoSEQ multiplex PCR, yet TCRdb's version contains in-frame clones alone and is incomplete. The data contain 35,000 to 40,000 clones, 80% to 90% of them singletons. The sequences come from peripheral blood, collected from a patient treated with radiotherapy plus ipilimumab. The receptor's source is a human donor with non-small cell lung cancer whose response to radiotherapy plus ipilimumab could not be evaluated.

The CDR3 region is CASSQPIGADTIYF. The CDR3 DNA sequence: TGTGCCAGCAGCCAACCTATTGGGGCAGACACCATATATTTT. V and J are TRBV13 and TRBJ1-3, with TRBD1 as a possible D gene (5 bases). CDR3 size: 14 residues. Trimming took off 5 bases at V and 8 bases at J, with 16 bases between the two ends. Germline CDR1 PRHDT, CDR2 FYEKMQ (reference sequence).